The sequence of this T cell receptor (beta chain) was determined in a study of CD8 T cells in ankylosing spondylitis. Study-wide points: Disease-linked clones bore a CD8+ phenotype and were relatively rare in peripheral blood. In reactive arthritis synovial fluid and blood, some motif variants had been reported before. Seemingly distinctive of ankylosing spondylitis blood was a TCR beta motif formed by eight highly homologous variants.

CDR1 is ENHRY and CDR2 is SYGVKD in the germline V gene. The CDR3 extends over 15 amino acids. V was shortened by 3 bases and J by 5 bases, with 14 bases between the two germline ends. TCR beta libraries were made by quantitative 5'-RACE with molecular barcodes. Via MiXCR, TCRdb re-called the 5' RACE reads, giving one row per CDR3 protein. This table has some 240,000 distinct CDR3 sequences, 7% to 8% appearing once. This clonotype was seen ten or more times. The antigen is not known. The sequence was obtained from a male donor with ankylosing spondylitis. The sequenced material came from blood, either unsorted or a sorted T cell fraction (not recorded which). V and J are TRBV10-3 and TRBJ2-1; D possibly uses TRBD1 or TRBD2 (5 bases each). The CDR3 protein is CAISDLGAEHNEQFF. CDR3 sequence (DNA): TGTGCCATCAGTGACCTCGGGGCTGAACACAATGAGCAGTTCTTC.